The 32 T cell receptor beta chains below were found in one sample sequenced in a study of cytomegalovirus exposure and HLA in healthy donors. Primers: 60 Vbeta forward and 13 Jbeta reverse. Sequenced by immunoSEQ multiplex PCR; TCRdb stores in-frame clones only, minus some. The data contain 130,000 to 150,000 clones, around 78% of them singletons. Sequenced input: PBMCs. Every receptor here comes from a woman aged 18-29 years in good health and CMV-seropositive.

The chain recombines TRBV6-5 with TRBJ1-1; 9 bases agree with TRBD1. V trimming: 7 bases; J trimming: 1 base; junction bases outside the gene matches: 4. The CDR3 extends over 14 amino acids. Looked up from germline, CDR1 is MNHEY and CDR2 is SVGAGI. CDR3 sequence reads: CASNQQGANTEAFF. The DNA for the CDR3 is TGTGCCAGCAACCAACAGGGGGCGAACACTGAAGCTTTCTTT.

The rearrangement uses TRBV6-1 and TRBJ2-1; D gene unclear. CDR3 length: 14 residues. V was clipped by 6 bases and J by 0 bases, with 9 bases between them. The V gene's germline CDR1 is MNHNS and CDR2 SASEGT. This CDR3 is CASSLTSSYNEQFF. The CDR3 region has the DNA TGTGCCAGCAGCCTTACAAGCTCCTACAATGAGCAGTTCTTC.

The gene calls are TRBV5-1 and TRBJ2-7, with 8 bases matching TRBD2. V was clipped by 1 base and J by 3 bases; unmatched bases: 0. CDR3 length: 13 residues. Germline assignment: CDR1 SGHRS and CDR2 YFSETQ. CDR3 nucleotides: TGCGCCAGCAGCTTGACTAGCGGCTACGAGCAGTACTTC. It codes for CASSLTSGYEQYF.

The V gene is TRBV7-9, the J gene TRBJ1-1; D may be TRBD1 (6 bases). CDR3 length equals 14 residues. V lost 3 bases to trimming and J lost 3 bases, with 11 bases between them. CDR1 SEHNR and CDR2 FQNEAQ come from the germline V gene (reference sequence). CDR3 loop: CASSFRDIYTEAFF. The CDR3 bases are TGTGCCAGCAGCTTCCGGGACATCTACACTGAAGCTTTCTTT.

CDR3 amino acids: CASSYSTYSPLHF. The CDR3 coding sequence is TGTGCCAGCAGTTACTCGACATATTCACCCCTCCACTTT. V usage is TRBV6-6 and J usage is TRBJ1-6; D unresolved. The CDR3 covers 13 residues. Trimming took off 0 bases at V and 8 bases at J, with 5 bases between the two ends. Germline V lookup: CDR1 MNHNY, CDR2 SVGAGI (reference sequence).

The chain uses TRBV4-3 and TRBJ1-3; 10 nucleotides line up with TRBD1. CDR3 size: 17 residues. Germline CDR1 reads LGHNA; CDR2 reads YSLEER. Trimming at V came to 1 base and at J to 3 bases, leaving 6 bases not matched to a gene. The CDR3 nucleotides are TGCGCCAGCAGCCAAGGAATTGGGACAGGGGTTGGAAACACCATATATTTT. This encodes CASSQGIGTGVGNTIYF.

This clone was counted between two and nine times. This chain's CDR3 is CASTAPGVGGYTF. The CDR3 DNA is TGTGCCAGCACTGCCCCAGGGGTCGGGGGCTACACCTTC. The chain has TRBV2 and TRBJ1-2, with D perhaps matching TRBD1 (6 bases). The CDR3 has 13 amino acids. Trimming took 7 bases from V and 8 from J, leaving 17 bases between them. Germline V gene data show CDR1 as SNHLY and CDR2 as FYNNEI.

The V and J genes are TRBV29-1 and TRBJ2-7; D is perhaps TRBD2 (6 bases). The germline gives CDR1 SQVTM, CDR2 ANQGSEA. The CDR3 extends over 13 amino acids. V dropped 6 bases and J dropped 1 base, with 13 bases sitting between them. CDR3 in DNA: TGCAGCGTGAAGACGGGGGTTTCCTACGAGCAGTACTTC. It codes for CSVKTGVSYEQYF.

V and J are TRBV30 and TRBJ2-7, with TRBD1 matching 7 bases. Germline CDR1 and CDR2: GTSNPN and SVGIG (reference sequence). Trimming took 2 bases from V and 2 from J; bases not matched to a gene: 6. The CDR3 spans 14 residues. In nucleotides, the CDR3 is TGTGCCTGGAGTATAACACAGGGGACCTACGAGCAGTACTTC. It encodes CAWSITQGTYEQYF. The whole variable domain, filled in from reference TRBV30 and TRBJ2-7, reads SQTIHQWPATLVQPVGSPLSLECTVEGTSNPNLYWYRQAAGRGLQLLFYSVGIGQISSEVPQNLSASRPQDRQFILSSKKLLLSDSGFYLCAWSITQGTYEQYFGPGTRLTVT.

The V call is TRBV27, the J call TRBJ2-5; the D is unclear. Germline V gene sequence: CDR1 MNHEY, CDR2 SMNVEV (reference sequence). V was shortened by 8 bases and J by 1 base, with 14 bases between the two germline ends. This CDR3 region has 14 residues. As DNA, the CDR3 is TGTGCCAGCGCCCTAGGAGCTCTCCAAGAGACCCAGTACTTC. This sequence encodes CASALGALQETQYF.

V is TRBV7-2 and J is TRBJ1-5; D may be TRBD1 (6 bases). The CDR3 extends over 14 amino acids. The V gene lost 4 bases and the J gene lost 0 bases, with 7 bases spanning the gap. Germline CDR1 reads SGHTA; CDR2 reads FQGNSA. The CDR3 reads CASSSDSSNQPQHF. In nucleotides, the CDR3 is TGTGCCAGCAGCTCGGACAGTAGCAATCAGCCCCAGCATTTT. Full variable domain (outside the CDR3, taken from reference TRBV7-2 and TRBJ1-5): GAGVSQSPSNKVTEKGKDVELRCDPISGHTALYWYRQSLGQGLEFLIYFQGNSAPDKSGLPSDRFSAERTGGSVSTLTIQRTQQEDSAVYLCASSSDSSNQPQHFGDGTRLSIL.

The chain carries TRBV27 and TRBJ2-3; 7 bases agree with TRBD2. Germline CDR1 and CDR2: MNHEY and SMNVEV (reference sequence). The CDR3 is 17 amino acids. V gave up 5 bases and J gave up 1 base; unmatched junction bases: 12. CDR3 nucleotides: TGTGCCAGCAGTCCAATCATTGGACTAGAGGGCACAGATACGCAGTATTTT. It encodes CASSPIIGLEGTDTQYF.

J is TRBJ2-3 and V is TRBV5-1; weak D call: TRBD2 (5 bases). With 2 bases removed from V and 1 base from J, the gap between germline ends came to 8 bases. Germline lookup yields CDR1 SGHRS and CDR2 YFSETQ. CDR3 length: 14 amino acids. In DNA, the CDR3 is TGCGCCAGCAGCTTCGTGGGAGGCACAGATACGCAGTATTTT. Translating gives CASSFVGGTDTQYF. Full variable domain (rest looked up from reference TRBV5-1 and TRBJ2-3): KAGVTQTPRYLIKTRGQQVTLSCSPISGHRSVSWYQQTPGQGLQFLFEYFSETQRNKGNFPGRFSGRQFSNSRSEMNVSTLELGDSALYLCASSFVGGTDTQYFGPGTRLTVL.

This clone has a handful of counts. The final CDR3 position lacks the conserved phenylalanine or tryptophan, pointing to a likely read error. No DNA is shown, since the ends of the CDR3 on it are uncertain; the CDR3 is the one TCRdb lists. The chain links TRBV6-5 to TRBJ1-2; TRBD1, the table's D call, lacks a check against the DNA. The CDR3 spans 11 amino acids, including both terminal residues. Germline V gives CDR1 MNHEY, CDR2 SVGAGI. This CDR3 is CASSDRRLIWV.

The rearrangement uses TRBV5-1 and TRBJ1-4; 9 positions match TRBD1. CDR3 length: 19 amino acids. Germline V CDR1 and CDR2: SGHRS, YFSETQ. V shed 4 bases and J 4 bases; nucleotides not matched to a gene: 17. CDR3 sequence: CASSTGQGTSLQDNEKLFF. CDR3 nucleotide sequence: TGCGCCAGCAGCACGGGACAGGGTACCTCATTGCAAGATAATGAAAAACTGTTTTTT. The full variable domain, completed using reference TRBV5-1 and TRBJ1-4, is KAGVTQTPRYLIKTRGQQVTLSCSPISGHRSVSWYQQTPGQGLQFLFEYFSETQRNKGNFPGRFSGRQFSNSRSEMNVSTLELGDSALYLCASSTGQGTSLQDNEKLFFGSGTQLSVL.

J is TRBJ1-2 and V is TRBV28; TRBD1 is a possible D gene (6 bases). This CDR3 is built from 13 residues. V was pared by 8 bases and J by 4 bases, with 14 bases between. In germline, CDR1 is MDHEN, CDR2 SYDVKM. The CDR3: CASQSPGVYGYTF. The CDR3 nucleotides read TGTGCCAGCCAGTCCCCAGGGGTCTATGGCTACACCTTC.

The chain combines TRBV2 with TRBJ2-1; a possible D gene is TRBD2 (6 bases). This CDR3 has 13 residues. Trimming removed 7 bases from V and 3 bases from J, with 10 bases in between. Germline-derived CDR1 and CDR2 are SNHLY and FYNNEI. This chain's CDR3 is CASKGTLYNEQFF. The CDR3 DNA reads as TGTGCCAGCAAGGGGACTCTCTACAATGAGCAGTTCTTC.

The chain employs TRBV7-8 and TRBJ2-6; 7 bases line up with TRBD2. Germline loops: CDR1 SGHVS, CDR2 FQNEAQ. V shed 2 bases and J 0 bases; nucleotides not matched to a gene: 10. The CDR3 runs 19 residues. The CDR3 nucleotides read TGTGCCAGCAGCTTACGTAGGCGCGGGGGACGCTCTGGGGCCAACGTCCTGACTTTC. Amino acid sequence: CASSLRRRGGRSGANVLTF.

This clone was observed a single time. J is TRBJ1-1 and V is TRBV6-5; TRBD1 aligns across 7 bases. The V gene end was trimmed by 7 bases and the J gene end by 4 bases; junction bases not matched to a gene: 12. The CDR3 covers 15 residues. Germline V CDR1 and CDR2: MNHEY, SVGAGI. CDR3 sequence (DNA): TGTGCCAGCAACCAAGACAGGGCGGGATTCACTGAAGCTTTCTTT. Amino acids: CASNQDRAGFTEAFF.

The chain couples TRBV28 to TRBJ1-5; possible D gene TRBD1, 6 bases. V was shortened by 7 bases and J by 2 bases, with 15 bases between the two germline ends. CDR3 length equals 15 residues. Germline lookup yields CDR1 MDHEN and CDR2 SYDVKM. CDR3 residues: CASTPGGLRNQPQHF. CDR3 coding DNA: TGTGCCAGCACTCCCGGGGGGCTCCGCAATCAGCCCCAGCATTTT.

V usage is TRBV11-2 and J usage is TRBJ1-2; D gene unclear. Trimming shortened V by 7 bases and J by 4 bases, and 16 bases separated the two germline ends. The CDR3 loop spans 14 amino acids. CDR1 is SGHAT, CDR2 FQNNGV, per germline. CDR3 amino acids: CASNEASNIYGYTF. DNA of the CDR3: TGTGCCAGCAACGAGGCCTCTAACATCTATGGCTACACCTTC.

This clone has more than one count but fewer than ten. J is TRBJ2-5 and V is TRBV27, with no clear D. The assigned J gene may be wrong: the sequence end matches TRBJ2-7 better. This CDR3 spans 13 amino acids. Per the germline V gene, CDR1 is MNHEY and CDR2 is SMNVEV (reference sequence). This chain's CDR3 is CASSLGLKYEQYF. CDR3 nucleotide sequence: TGTGCCAGCAGTTTAGGTTTAAAATACGAGCAGTACTTC.

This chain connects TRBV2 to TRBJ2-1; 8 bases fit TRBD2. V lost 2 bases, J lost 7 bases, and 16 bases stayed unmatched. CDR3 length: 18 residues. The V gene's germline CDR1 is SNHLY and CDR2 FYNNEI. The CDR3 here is CASSELGRGAADWNEQFF. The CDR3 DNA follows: TGTGCCAGCAGTGAATTAGGGCGGGGGGCCGCCGATTGGAATGAGCAGTTCTTC.

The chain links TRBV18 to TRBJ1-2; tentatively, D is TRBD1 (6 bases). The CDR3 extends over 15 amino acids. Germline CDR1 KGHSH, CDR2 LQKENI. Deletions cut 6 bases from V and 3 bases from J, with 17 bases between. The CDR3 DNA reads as TGTGCCAGCTCCCCCCCCTCAGGGGTGGACTATGGCTACACCTTC. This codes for CASSPPSGVDYGYTF.

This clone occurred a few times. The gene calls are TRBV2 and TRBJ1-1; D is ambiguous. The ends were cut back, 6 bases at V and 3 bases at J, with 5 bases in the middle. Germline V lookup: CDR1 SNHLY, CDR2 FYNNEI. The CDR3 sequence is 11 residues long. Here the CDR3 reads CASSGYTEAFF. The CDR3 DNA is TGTGCCAGCAGCGGGTACACTGAAGCTTTCTTT. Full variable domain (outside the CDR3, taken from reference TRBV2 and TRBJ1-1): EPEVTQTPSHQVTQMGQEVILRCVPISNHLYFYWYRQILGQKVEFLVSFYNNEISEKSEIFDDQFSVERPDGSNFTLKIRSTKLEDSAMYFCASSGYTEAFFGQGTRLTVV.

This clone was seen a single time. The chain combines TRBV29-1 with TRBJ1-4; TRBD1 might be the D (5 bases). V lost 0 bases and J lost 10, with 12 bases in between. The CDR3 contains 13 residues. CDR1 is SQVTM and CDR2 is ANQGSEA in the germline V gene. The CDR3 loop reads CSVEEAGQGKLFF. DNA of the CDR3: TGCAGCGTTGAAGAAGCTGGGCAGGGAAAACTGTTTTTT.

The CDR3 region is CASSLAQGNEQFF. The CDR3 DNA sequence: TGTGCCAGCAGCTTAGCCCAGGGGAATGAGCAGTTCTTC. The V gene is TRBV7-9, the J gene TRBJ2-1; D is possibly TRBD1 (6 bases). CDR1 and CDR2 from the germline V gene are SEHNR and FQNEAQ (reference sequence). Trimming left V 0 bases short and J 7 bases short, with 7 bases between. CDR3 length: 13 residues.

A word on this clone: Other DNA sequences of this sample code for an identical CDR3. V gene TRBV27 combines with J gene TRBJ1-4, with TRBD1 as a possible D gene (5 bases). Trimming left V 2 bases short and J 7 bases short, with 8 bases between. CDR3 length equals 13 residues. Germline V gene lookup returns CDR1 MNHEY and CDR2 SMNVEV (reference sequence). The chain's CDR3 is CASSLQGGEKLFF. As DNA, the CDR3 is TGTGCCAGCAGTTTACAGGGAGGTGAAAAACTGTTTTTT.

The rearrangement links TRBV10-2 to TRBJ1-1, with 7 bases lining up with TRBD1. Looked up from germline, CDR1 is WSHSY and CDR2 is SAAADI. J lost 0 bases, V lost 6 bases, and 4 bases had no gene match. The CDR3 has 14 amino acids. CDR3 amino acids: CASRPTGLNTEAFF. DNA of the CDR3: TGCGCCAGCAGACCGACAGGGTTGAACACTGAAGCTTTCTTT.

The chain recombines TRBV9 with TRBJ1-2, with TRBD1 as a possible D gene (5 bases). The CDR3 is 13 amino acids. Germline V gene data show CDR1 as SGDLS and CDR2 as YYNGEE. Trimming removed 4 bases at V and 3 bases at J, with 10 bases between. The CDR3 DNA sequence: TGTGCCAGCAGCCTACCGGGGGACTATGGCTACACCTTC. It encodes CASSLPGDYGYTF.

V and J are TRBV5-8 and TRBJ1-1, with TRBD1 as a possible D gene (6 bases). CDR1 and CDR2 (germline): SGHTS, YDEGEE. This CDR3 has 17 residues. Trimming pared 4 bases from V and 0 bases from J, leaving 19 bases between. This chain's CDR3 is CASSPGATGFMNTEAFF. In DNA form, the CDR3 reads TGTGCCAGCAGCCCCGGCGCCACAGGGTTTATGAACACTGAAGCTTTCTTT.

The CDR3: CAWSVPSRQPSWQTLLNQPQHF. The CDR3 coding sequence is TGTGCCTGGAGTGTACCCTCGCGACAGCCCTCTTGGCAAACCCTCTTGAATCAGCCCCAGCATTTT. J is TRBJ1-5 and V is TRBV30; D might be TRBD1 (5 bases). Trimming removed 0 bases from V and 4 bases from J, with 34 bases in between. The CDR3 is 22 residues long. Per the germline V gene, CDR1 is GTSNPN and CDR2 is SVGIG (reference sequence).